The 19 T cell receptor beta chains listed next were all sequenced from one sample in a study of chemoradiotherapy in HPV16-positive cancers. Libraries were prepared by immunoSEQ multiplex PCR; TCRdb keeps only in-frame clonotypes and omits some of them. The repertoire includes about 67,000 clones, more than 70% of them detected once, and 4% to 4.5% sits in the top ten. The material was blood, obtained from a patient who underwent chemoradiotherapy. These receptors all come from a human donor with HPV-associated anogenital cancer.

The gene calls are TRBV11-2 and TRBJ2-7, with D hard to call. V gave up 0 bases and J gave up 4 bases, with 19 bases separating them. The germline CDR1 and CDR2 sequences are SGHAT and FQNNGV. This CDR3 contains 17 residues. CDR3: CASSLDPGSVLGYEQYF. In DNA, the CDR3 is TGTGCCAGCAGCTTAGATCCCGGGTCTGTCCTAGGGTACGAGCAGTACTTC.

The V gene is TRBV18, the J gene TRBJ2-3; D remains ambiguous. CDR1 and CDR2 from the germline V gene are KGHSH and LQKENI. The CDR3 contains 13 residues. V lost 4 bases, J lost 0 bases, and 5 bases lay in between. CDR3 in amino acids: CASSQGSTDTQYF. Here the CDR3 DNA reads TGTGCCAGCTCACAAGGTAGCACAGATACGCAGTATTTT.

Here the CDR3 reads CAISENTGVRTEAFF. The CDR3, as DNA: TGTGCCATCAGTGAAAATACAGGGGTTCGAACTGAAGCTTTCTTT. The chain is built from TRBV10-3 and TRBJ1-1, with 7 bases fitting TRBD1. The CDR3 has 15 residues. The junction had 9 bases not matched to a gene; V was cut back by 3 bases and J by 5 bases. From germline, CDR1 is ENHRY and CDR2 SYGVKD.

The genes are TRBV6-6 and TRBJ1-3; 8 positions agree with TRBD1. The CDR3 consists of 14 residues. Unmatched junction bases numbered 8, after V lost 6 bases and J lost 7 bases. Germline V gene sequence: CDR1 MNHNY, CDR2 SVGAGI (reference sequence). The CDR3 DNA follows: TGTGCCAGCAGAGACAGCCAGGGGGCGAACACCATATATTTT. It yields the protein CASRDSQGANTIYF.

The gene calls are TRBV20-1 and TRBJ1-5; D ambiguous. The CDR3 consists of 10 residues. CDR1 is DFQATT and CDR2 is SNEGSKA in the germline V gene (reference sequence). V was shortened by 3 bases and J by 13 bases, with 10 bases between the two germline ends. CDR3 nucleotides: TGCAGTGCTAGCCTCCCCCCACAGCATTTT. Translation gives CSASLPPQHF.

This chain uses TRBV6-5 with TRBJ1-2; a weak D match, TRBD1 (5 bases). This CDR3 is built from 11 residues. Germline values: CDR1 MNHEY, CDR2 SVGAGI. Deletions cut 2 bases from V and 8 bases from J, with 6 bases between. The CDR3 region is CASSYEGGYTF. CDR3 nucleotides: TGTGCCAGCAGTTACGAGGGGGGCTACACCTTC.

The rearrangement links TRBV11-2 to TRBJ2-6, with D possibly being TRBD1 (6 bases). Between the trimmed V and J ends, which lost 7 bases and 1 base, there was a span of 11 bases. CDR1 and CDR2 (germline): SGHAT, FQNNGV. This CDR3 has 15 residues. CDR3 coding DNA: TGTGCCAGCACCCGCAGGGGATCTGGGGCCAACGTCCTGACTTTC. It translates to CASTRRGSGANVLTF.

This chain connects TRBV11-1 to TRBJ2-5; perhaps TRBD2 as D (6 bases). Trimming cost V 2 bases and J 4 bases, with 14 bases left between them. CDR1 is SGHAT and CDR2 is FQDESV in the germline V gene (reference sequence). The CDR3 contains 15 residues. The CDR3 spells CASSLNRGRGETQYF. The CDR3 bases are TGTGCCAGCAGCTTAAATCGGGGGAGAGGAGAGACCCAGTACTTC.

The chain uses TRBV4-1 and TRBJ2-1, with 7 bases identical to TRBD2. CDR1 and CDR2 from the germline V gene are MGHRA and YSYEKL. The junction had 12 bases not matched to a gene; V was cut back by 3 bases and J by 4 bases. CDR3 length equals 17 residues. CDR3 DNA: TGCGCCAGCAGCCAGGGACCGGGCGGGAGTTTGTACAATGAGCAGTTCTTC. Its translation: CASSQGPGGSLYNEQFF.

This chain uses TRBV29-1 with TRBJ2-2; 11 nucleotides align to TRBD2. From germline, CDR1 is SQVTM and CDR2 ANQGSEA. J was trimmed by 3 bases and V by 5 bases; bases with no gene match: 8. The CDR3 runs 16 residues. The CDR3 DNA is TGCAGCGTTCGGCTAGCGGGGGGCGGGGACACCGGGGAGCTGTTTTTT. Its protein product is CSVRLAGGGDTGELFF.

This clone was observed a few times. The V call is TRBV7-9, the J call TRBJ1-1; D uncertain. V lost 5 bases to trimming and J lost 0 bases, with 10 bases between them. CDR3 length: 14 amino acids. Germline CDR1 SEHNR, CDR2 FQNEAQ (reference sequence). The CDR3 spells CASSPRILNTEAFF. The CDR3 nucleotides read TGTGCCAGCAGCCCCAGGATACTGAACACTGAAGCTTTCTTT.

This clone has more than one count but fewer than ten. This chain links TRBV7-2 with TRBJ1-6; no reliable D call. Trimming pared 4 bases from V and 7 bases from J, leaving 14 bases between. From germline, CDR1 is SGHTA and CDR2 FQGNSA. The CDR3 sequence is 15 residues long. The CDR3 reads CASSSLEGENSPLHF. For the CDR3, the DNA is TGTGCCAGCAGCTCTTTAGAGGGTGAGAATTCACCCCTCCACTTT.

The V call is TRBV19, the J call TRBJ1-5, with a possible D match to TRBD1 (6 bases). With 3 bases removed from V and 3 bases from J, the gap between germline ends came to 12 bases. The CDR3 has 15 residues. The V gene's germline CDR1 is LNHDA and CDR2 SQIVND (reference sequence). CDR3 in DNA: TGTGCCAGTAGTATTGGAACAGGGCCCAATCAGCCCCAGCATTTT. Translated: CASSIGTGPNQPQHF.

The V call is TRBV7-8, the J call TRBJ1-5; TRBD1 matches at 9 bases. The CDR3 covers 14 residues. Germline-derived CDR1 and CDR2 are SGHVS and FQNEAQ. V dropped 1 base and J dropped 9; count of bases not matched to a gene: 4. The CDR3, as DNA: TGTGCCAGCAGCTTAGGGGGACAGGGTCTGCCCCAGCATTTT. It yields the protein CASSLGGQGLPQHF.

Remarks on this clone: The sample has other DNA sequences that encode this CDR3 too. The rearrangement links TRBV2 to TRBJ2-7; 9 positions agree with TRBD2. The CDR3 length is 15 residues. J lost 3 bases, V lost 2 bases, and 5 bases had no gene match. Germline V gene data show CDR1 as SNHLY and CDR2 as FYNNEI. Here the CDR3 reads CASSEQAGGRYEQYF. CDR3 DNA sequence: TGTGCCAGCAGTGAACAAGCGGGGGGCCGCTACGAGCAGTACTTC.

The CDR3 DNA reads TGTGCCAGCAGTGAAAGGGCGGTCTATGGCTACACCTTC. Translating gives CASSERAVYGYTF. The rearrangement uses TRBV6-1 and TRBJ1-2; D is ambiguous. The CDR3 loop spans 13 amino acids. Germline V lookup: CDR1 MNHNS, CDR2 SASEGT. The ends were cut back, 2 bases at V and 4 bases at J, with 8 bases in the middle.

The V gene is TRBV2, the J gene TRBJ1-2; D is unclear. The CDR3 is made up of 14 amino acids. CDR1 and CDR2 (germline): SNHLY, FYNNEI. V was cut by 7 bases and J by 7 bases, with 19 bases left in between. The CDR3 is CASIWPATGSGYTF. The CDR3 DNA is TGTGCCAGCATCTGGCCAGCTACGGGTTCTGGCTACACCTTC.

The V call is TRBV6-5, the J call TRBJ2-1, with 7 bases aligning to TRBD2. Germline-derived CDR1 and CDR2 are MNHEY and SVGAGI. Trimming took 2 bases from V and 4 from J; bases not matched to a gene: 5. The CDR3 extends over 15 amino acids. The CDR3 is CASSYASGVYNEQFF. The CDR3 DNA sequence: TGTGCCAGCAGTTACGCTAGCGGAGTATACAATGAGCAGTTCTTC.

The chain is built from TRBV2 and TRBJ1-2; D may be TRBD1 (5 bases). Trimming took 8 bases from V and 2 from J, leaving 24 bases between them. CDR1 SNHLY and CDR2 FYNNEI come from the germline V gene. The CDR3 totals 17 residues. The CDR3 DNA sequence: TGTGCCAGCCTAAGCAGAGACAGAGCAAGCCCCAACTATGGCTACACCTTC. Translating it yields CASLSRDRASPNYGYTF.